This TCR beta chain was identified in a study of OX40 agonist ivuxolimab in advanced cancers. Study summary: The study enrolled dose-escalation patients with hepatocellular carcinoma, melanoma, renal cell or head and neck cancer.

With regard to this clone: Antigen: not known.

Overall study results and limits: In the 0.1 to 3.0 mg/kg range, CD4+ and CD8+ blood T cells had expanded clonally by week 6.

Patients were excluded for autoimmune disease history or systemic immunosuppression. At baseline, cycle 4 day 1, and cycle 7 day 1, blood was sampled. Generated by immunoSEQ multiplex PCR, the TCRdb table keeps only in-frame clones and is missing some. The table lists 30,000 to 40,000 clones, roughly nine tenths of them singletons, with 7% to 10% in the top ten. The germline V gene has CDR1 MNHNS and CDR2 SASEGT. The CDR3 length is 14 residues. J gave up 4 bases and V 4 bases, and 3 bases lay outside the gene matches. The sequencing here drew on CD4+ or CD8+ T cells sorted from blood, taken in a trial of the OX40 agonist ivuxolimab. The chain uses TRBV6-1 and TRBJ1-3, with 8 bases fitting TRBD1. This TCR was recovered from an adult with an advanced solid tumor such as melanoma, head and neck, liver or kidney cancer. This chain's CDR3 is CASSVTGVGNTIYF. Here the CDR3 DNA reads TGTGCCAGCAGTGTGACAGGGGTGGGAAACACCATATATTTT.